This entry lists 16 T cell receptor beta chains sequenced from one sample in a study of read filtering for tumor transcriptome and immune sequencing. This library used roughly 0.4 ug RNA and molecular barcoded adaptors spanning alpha/delta and beta/gamma chains. MiXCR was run by TCRdb on the reads, yielding one entry per CDR3 protein. The profile shows about 62,000 distinct CDR3 sequences, approximately 18% of them singletons. Material: a population of CD138-negative cells sorted from bone marrow. These receptors were taken from a donor at least 40 years old with multiple myeloma.

This clonotype showed up just a few times. Relative to the germline gene, one junction end is altered; a read error may explain this. J is TRBJ2-2 and V is TRBV3-1; maybe TRBD2 (5 bases). The germline gives CDR1 LGHDT, CDR2 YNNKEL (reference sequence). The CDR3 consists of 15 residues. The chain's CDR3 is CASSQGRLNTGELLF. The CDR3 DNA sequence: TGTGCCAGCAGCCAAGGGAGGCTGAACACCGGGGAGCTGCTTTTT.

This clonotype turned up a few times. The chain links TRBV24-1 to TRBJ2-3; no definite D call. CDR3 length: 16 amino acids. V was clipped by 5 bases and J by 1 base, with 15 bases between them. Per the germline V gene, CDR1 is KGHDR and CDR2 is SFDVKD. CDR3 sequence (DNA): TGTGCCACCAGTGGCCGGGTGGGGATTCGCACAGATACGCAGTATTTT. It translates to CATSGRVGIRTDTQYF.

The table lists this clonotype with many counts. The chain has TRBV29-1 and TRBJ1-5; 10 positions agree with TRBD1. This CDR3 is 14 amino acids long. After removal of 4 bases from V and 4 bases from J, the junction contained 4 bases not matched to a gene. CDR1 is SQVTM and CDR2 is ANQGSEA in the germline V gene. The CDR3 spells CSVAGTGANQPQHF. For the CDR3, the DNA is TGCAGCGTTGCCGGGACAGGGGCTAATCAGCCCCAGCATTTT.

In this sample, this clonotype turned up a few times. A much larger clone differs by one base, so this may be a read error. The J gene is TRBJ2-5, the V gene TRBV29-1; 9 bases are a match to TRBD2. This CDR3 has 15 residues. Germline CDR1 is SQVTM and CDR2 is ANQGSEA. CDR3 sequence reads: CSAEGGGAGWETQYF. The CDR3 region has the DNA TGCAGCGCTGAAGGCGGGGGGGCTGGCTGGGAGACCCAGTACTTC.

This clonotype was recorded at least ten times. The chain combines TRBV5-1 with TRBJ2-1; 9 nucleotides align to TRBD2. Germline V gives CDR1 SGHRS, CDR2 YFSETQ. The CDR3 loop spans 17 amino acids. The V and J ends lost 0 bases and 2 bases, in that order; junction bases with no gene match: 6. CDR3 sequence reads: CASSLGPSGTTYNEQFF. The CDR3 nucleotides read TGCGCCAGCAGCTTGGGTCCTAGCGGGACAACCTACAATGAGCAGTTCTTC.

This clonotype was seen repeatedly, ten times or more. This chain links TRBV30 with TRBJ2-1; TRBD2 matches 15 bases. V shed 1 base and J 10 bases; nucleotides not matched to a gene: 2. The CDR3 extends over 14 amino acids. In germline, CDR1 is GTSNPN, CDR2 SVGIG (reference sequence). CDR3 sequence: CAWSGGLAGGEQFF. DNA of the CDR3: TGTGCCTGGAGTGGGGGACTAGCGGGGGGCGAGCAGTTCTTC.

A remark on this clonotype: This sequence may be a read error, since a much larger clone differs from it by one base. As DNA, the CDR3 is TGTGCCAGCAGCCCAACACTGACGTGCACAGATACGCAGTATTTT. Translated: CASSPTLTCTDTQYF. This rearrangement joins TRBV7-9 to TRBJ2-3; D unresolved. V shed 5 bases and J shed 1 base, with 13 bases lying between them. The CDR3 runs 15 residues. Germline V CDR1 and CDR2: SEHNR, FQNEAQ (reference sequence).

This clonotype has a handful of counts. This chain links TRBV20-1 with TRBJ1-5, with D hard to call. Germline lookup yields CDR1 DFQATT and CDR2 SNEGSKA (reference sequence). Trimming removed 5 bases at V and 4 bases at J, with 15 bases between. CDR3 size: 14 residues. CDR3 sequence reads: CSAPGPTRNQPQHF. As DNA, the CDR3 is TGCAGTGCTCCCGGGCCCACTAGGAATCAGCCCCAGCATTTT.

This clonotype was picked up many times. The chain has TRBV13 and TRBJ2-1; 13 positions agree with TRBD2. The CDR3 consists of 14 residues. From germline, CDR1 is PRHDT and CDR2 FYEKMQ (reference sequence). With V trimmed by 4 bases and J by 10 bases, 4 bases remained unmatched. CDR3 sequence reads: CASSSGTSGTEQFF. Written as DNA, the CDR3 is TGTGCCAGCAGCTCCGGGACTAGCGGGACCGAGCAGTTCTTC.

In its sample, this clonotype was seen many times. The chain has TRBV29-1 and TRBJ2-7, with 13 bases fitting TRBD2. Germline values: CDR1 SQVTM, CDR2 ANQGSEA. The CDR3 sequence is 17 residues long. CDR3 nucleotides: TGCAGACCTCGCGAAGGACTAGCGGGAGCGGTGTCCTACGAGCAGTACTTC. It translates to CRPREGLAGAVSYEQYF.

This clonotype was seen ten or more times. The CDR3 nucleotides read TGTGCCAGCACCGATGGGGACAGAAGGAATGAAAAACTGTTTTTT. Translating it yields CASTDGDRRNEKLFF. The chain combines TRBV6-5 with TRBJ1-4, with TRBD1 matching 7 bases. The germline gives CDR1 MNHEY, CDR2 SVGAGI. After removal of 7 bases from V and 5 bases from J, the junction contained 10 bases not matched to a gene. The CDR3 is 15 residues long.

This clonotype was observed at least ten times. V usage is TRBV20-1 and J usage is TRBJ2-3; maybe TRBD2 (5 bases). CDR3 size: 13 residues. Germline V gives CDR1 DFQATT, CDR2 SNEGSKA (reference sequence). The V end lost 3 bases, the J end lost 7 bases, and 14 bases lay between the germline ends. The DNA for the CDR3 is TGCAGTGCTAGCGGGTGGGAGAGGAATACGCAGTATTTT. Translation gives CSASGWERNTQYF.

The table lists this clonotype with many counts. This chain links TRBV29-1 with TRBJ2-5; no reliable D call. Deletions cut 4 bases from V and 2 bases from J, with 8 bases between. Germline CDR1 and CDR2: SQVTM and ANQGSEA. There are 12 residues in the CDR3. CDR3 sequence: CSVGQDQETQYF. DNA of the CDR3: TGCAGCGTTGGGCAGGATCAAGAGACCCAGTACTTC. Combining the CDR3 with reference TRBV29-1 and TRBJ2-5 gives the whole variable domain SAVISQKPSRDICQRGTSLTIQCQVDSQVTMMFWYRQQPGQSLTLIATANQGSEATYESGFVIDKFPISRPNLTFSTLTVSNMSPEDSSIYLCSVGQDQETQYFGPGTRLLVL.

This clonotype appeared many times. This sequence joins TRBV10-3 and TRBJ2-3; no clear D. Germline V gives CDR1 ENHRY, CDR2 SYGVKD. Trimming shortened V by 9 bases and J by 6 bases, and 16 bases separated the two germline ends. The CDR3 sequence is 13 residues long. The CDR3 DNA follows: TGTGCCATTACCGCCGCAGGTCTTGATACGCAGTATTTT. Its translation is CAITAAGLDTQYF.

This clonotype has a count of ten or more. This chain joins TRBV4-1 and TRBJ2-1; TRBD2 matches at 11 bases. Germline V gene lookup returns CDR1 MGHRA and CDR2 YSYEKL. Losses at the gene ends were 2 bases for V and 8 bases for J; bases not matched to a gene: 14. This CDR3 spans 18 amino acids. The DNA for the CDR3 is TGCGCCAGCAGCCAAAGGGAGGTAGCGGGGGGGGCTTTGTATGAGCAGTTCTTC. Protein sequence: CASSQREVAGGALYEQFF.

With respect to this clonotype: The CDR3 does not end in the conserved phenylalanine or tryptophan, so this is likely a read error. The rearrangement joins TRBV13 to TRBJ2-1, with no clear D. V shed 5 bases and J shed 2 bases, with 13 bases lying between them. Germline CDR1 and CDR2: PRHDT and FYEKMQ (reference sequence). The CDR3 is 15 residues long. The CDR3 loop is CASSPPRATYNEQFL. The CDR3 region has the DNA TGTGCCAGCAGCCCCCCTAGGGCAACCTACAATGAGCAGTTCCTC.